This is a list of T cell receptor beta chains from one sample in a study of neoadjuvant anti-PD-1 for oral cavity cancer. TCRdb's copy holds only in-frame clones and misses some; the assay was immunoSEQ multiplex PCR. The table lists over 65,000 clones, around 85% of them singletons. Source: PBMCs, taken after nivolumab (anti-PD-1) treatment. The source of these receptors is a person aged 40 to 85 with oral cavity squamous cell carcinoma. Both conserved end residues are part of each CDR3. D genes are given only for firm matches. Size is omitted from some rows. Given values are once, few, many or a class for expanded clones.

J gene,V gene,clone size,D gene,CDR3 DNA,CDR3 protein
TRBJ2-3,TRBV7-7,once,.,TGTGCTAGCAGCCGTGGGACACCATTCACAGATACGCAGTATTTT,CASSRGTPFTDTQYF
TRBJ1-4,TRBV7-9,few,.,TGTGCCAGCAGCCACCCCCTTACAAATGAGAAACTGTTTTTT,CASSHPLTNEKLFF
TRBJ2-7,TRBV6-1,once,.,TGTGCCAGCAGCCAAGGGGGACTCGAGCAGTACTTC,CASSQGGLEQYF
TRBJ2-3,TRBV5-6,.,.,TGTGCCAGCAGCTTGGCGGGGGAAGATACGCAGTATTTT,CASSLAGEDTQYF
TRBJ2-2,TRBV11-2,.,.,TGTGCCAGCAGCGGGGGACTCCAGGGACGCGGGGAGCTGTTTTTT,CASSGGLQGRGELFF
TRBJ2-7,TRBV6-6,.,TRBD1,TGTGCCAGCAGTTACTCCTACAGGGGGACGGTCTACGAGCAGTACTTC,CASSYSYRGTVYEQYF
TRBJ1-1,TRBV5-1,.,TRBD1,TGCGCCAGCAGCCTAGGGACAGGGTGGACTGAAGCTTTCTTT,CASSLGTGWTEAFF
TRBJ2-7,TRBV27,.,TRBD2,TGTGCCAGCAGTCCAATCCGGTGGGGCGGGGGCGAGCAGTACTTC,CASSPIRWGGGEQYF
TRBJ1-5,TRBV7-3,.,TRBD1,TGTGCCAGCAGCTTACAGGGGGATCAGCCCCAGCATTTT,CASSLQGDQPQHF
TRBJ1-1,TRBV7-9,.,TRBD1,TGTGCCAGCAGCTCGACAGGGGGTGGAACTGAAGCTTTCTTT,CASSSTGGGTEAFF
TRBJ1-1,TRBV5-1,.,TRBD1,TGCGCCAGCAGCTTGGTCAGGGGGCGTGGAAACACTGAAGCTTTCTTT,CASSLVRGRGNTEAFF
TRBJ2-5,TRBV7-2,.,.,TGTGCCAGCAGCTTAGAACGGGGGCAAGAGACCCAGTACTTC,CASSLERGQETQYF
TRBJ1-5,TRBV28,.,.,TGTGCCAGCAGTCTGGGGGGCCTTCGCGATCAGCCCCAGCATTTT,CASSLGGLRDQPQHF
TRBJ2-1,TRBV28,.,TRBD2,TGTGCCAGCAGCCCGCCGGGCGGGAGGGCCGGCAATGAGCAGTTCTTC,CASSPPGGRAGNEQFF
TRBJ2-5,TRBV7-7,.,TRBD2,TGTGCCAGCACCCTAGCGGAGGGGGAGACCCAGTACTTC,CASTLAEGETQYF
TRBJ1-1,TRBV7-2,.,.,TGTGCCAGCAGCTTAGTCACAATGAACACTGAAGCTTTCTTT,CASSLVTMNTEAFF
TRBJ2-1,TRBV27,.,.,TGTGCCAGCCCCCCAGGGGGGTACCTCTACAATGAGCAGTTCTTC,CASPPGGYLYNEQFF
TRBJ2-3,TRBV29-1,.,TRBD2,TGCAGCGTTGAAGGACTAGCGAGCACAGATACGCAGTATTTT,CSVEGLASTDTQYF
TRBJ2-7,TRBV18,.,TRBD1,TGTGCCAGCTCACCACTGCCCTGGACAGGGAGCAACGAGCAGTACTTC,CASSPLPWTGSNEQYF
TRBJ2-1,TRBV6-1,.,TRBD2,TGTGCCACTAGCGGGGGCTACAATGAGCAGTTCTTC,CATSGGYNEQFF
TRBJ2-2,TRBV10-3,.,TRBD1,TGTGCCATCAGGGGGACAGCGAACACCGGGGAGCTGTTTTTT,CAIRGTANTGELFF
TRBJ2-3,TRBV30,.,.,TGTGCCTGGAGTGCCGGAGATACGCAGTATTTT,CAWSAGDTQYF
TRBJ2-5,TRBV7-9,.,TRBD2,TGTGCCAGCAGCTTTAGTTTAGCGGGGGAAAAAGAGACCCAGTACTTC,CASSFSLAGEKETQYF
TRBJ2-7,TRBV19,.,TRBD1,TGTGCCAGTAGTACCTCGACAGGGACCTACGAGCAGTACTTC,CASSTSTGTYEQYF
TRBJ2-2,TRBV5-1,once,TRBD1,TGCGCCAGCAGCCCACAATCCCAGGGGGCTCCGACCGGGGAGCTGTTTTTT,CASSPQSQGAPTGELFF
TRBJ2-7,TRBV11-2,.,TRBD1,TGTGCCAGCAGTCCTACACGGGACAGGGGCTACGAGCAGTACTTC,CASSPTRDRGYEQYF
TRBJ2-1,TRBV11-3,.,TRBD2,TGTGCCAGCAGCTCGCCGGGACTAGGGCACAATGAGCAGTTCTTC,CASSSPGLGHNEQFF
TRBJ1-1,TRBV7-7,.,.,TGTGCCAGCAGCTTGACAGAGAACACTGAAGCTTTCTTT,CASSLTENTEAFF
TRBJ1-2,TRBV5-1,few,TRBD1,TGCGCCAGCAGCTTGGGAGGGGGCTTCGGAGGCTACACCTTC,CASSLGGGFGGYTF
TRBJ1-1,TRBV9,.,.,TGTGCCAGCAGCGAGGCGGACGGCACTGAAGCTTTCTTT,CASSEADGTEAFF
TRBJ1-4,TRBV7-9,.,.,TGTGCCAGCAGCTTAAGTACGGCAGAAAAACTGTTTTTT,CASSLSTAEKLFF
TRBJ1-2,TRBV5-6,.,.,TGTGCCAGCAGCTTGGACAGAACCTATGGCTACACCTTC,CASSLDRTYGYTF
TRBJ2-7,TRBV19,.,.,TGTGCCAGTAGTACCGGGACACTTCCGCGGGAGCAGTACTTC,CASSTGTLPREQYF
TRBJ2-7,TRBV14,.,.,TGTGCCAGCAGCCCCCGGGCAGGTCCTTACGAGCAGTACTTC,CASSPRAGPYEQYF
TRBJ2-7,TRBV5-1,.,.,TGCGCCAGCAGCCCAGGGCCTCTCAAGACCTACGAGCAGTACTTC,CASSPGPLKTYEQYF
TRBJ1-5,TRBV5-8,.,.,TGTGCCAGCAGCTTGCGCCTTAGCAATCAGCCCCAGCATTTT,CASSLRLSNQPQHF
TRBJ2-3,TRBV18,.,TRBD2,TGTGCCAGCTCAAAACTAGCGGGGGGAACAGATACGCAGTATTTT,CASSKLAGGTDTQYF
TRBJ2-3,TRBV30,.,.,TGTGCCTGGACCCTCCGGTCTTCAATTTCCGGGGATACGCAGTATTTT,CAWTLRSSISGDTQYF
TRBJ1-1,TRBV29-1,.,TRBD1,TGCAGCGTTCAGGGGGCTCCTGAAGCTTTCTTT,CSVQGAPEAFF
TRBJ1-1,TRBV19,.,.,TGTGCCAGTAGTATAGCCCCCCGGGGACCTGAAGCTTTCTTT,CASSIAPRGPEAFF
TRBJ1-1,TRBV10-3,.,.,TGTGCCATCAGTGAGACAGGGAATAGGGGCACTGAAGCTTTCTTT,CAISETGNRGTEAFF
TRBJ2-6,TRBV19,.,.,TGTGCCAGTAGTCGGAGCTCTGGGGCCAACGTCCTGACTTTC,CASSRSSGANVLTF
TRBJ2-6,TRBV27,once,.,TGTGCCAGCAGTTCCCTGGGGTCTGGGGCCAACGTCCTGACTTTC,CASSSLGSGANVLTF
TRBJ1-5,TRBV7-2,.,.,TGTGCCAGCAGCTTATCGGGATACGGCAATCAGCCCCAGCATTTT,CASSLSGYGNQPQHF
TRBJ2-5,TRBV18,.,.,TGTGCCAGCTCACCAACTCGCAAAGAGACCCAGTACTTC,CASSPTRKETQYF
TRBJ2-5,TRBV7-7,.,TRBD2,TGTGCTAGCAGCTTAGGGGGACTAGCGGGGGTAGAGACCCAGTACTTC,CASSLGGLAGVETQYF
TRBJ2-1,TRBV11-2,.,.,TGTGCCAGCAGCTCGCTGGGTGGTAAAATACATGATGAGCAGTTCTTC,CASSSLGGKIHDEQFF
TRBJ2-7,TRBV6-1,.,.,TGTGCCAGCAGGGGGGTTTTATCCTACGAGCAGTACTTC,CASRGVLSYEQYF
TRBJ2-1,TRBV6-1,.,TRBD1,TGTGCCAGCAGTAAGACAGGGGACGCCTACAATGAGCAGTTCTTC,CASSKTGDAYNEQFF
TRBJ2-2,TRBV4-1,.,.,TGCGCCAGCAGCGTATCGGGGAGGACCACCGGGGAGCTGTTTTTT,CASSVSGRTTGELFF
TRBJ1-1,TRBV2,.,.,TGTGCCAGCAGTGATCTGGGCTTTATCACTGAAGCTTTCTTT,CASSDLGFITEAFF
TRBJ2-5,TRBV5-4,few,.,TGTGCCAGCAGCTTGCTCCCTCGGGAGACCCAGTACTTC,CASSLLPRETQYF
TRBJ2-6,TRBV29-1,.,.,TGCAGCGTCGAACCGGGTCTTCAGACCTCTGGGGCCAACGTCCTGACTTTC,CSVEPGLQTSGANVLTF
TRBJ2-3,TRBV19,.,.,TGTGCCAGTAGAGAGACTCCTTCTTTCACAGATACGCAGTATTTT,CASRETPSFTDTQYF
TRBJ2-4,TRBV11-3,.,TRBD1,TGTGCCAGCAGCTTATCCGGGACAGGGGGTTTCAACATTCAGTACTTC,CASSLSGTGGFNIQYF